This T cell receptor (beta chain) was profiled in a study of human T cells and chemical hapten exposure. Study at large: Women made up most patients, who had alopecia areata, totalis or universalis.

As handled by the study authors: Sampled TCR counts reached a median of roughly 90,000 per sample, with values ranging from about 20,000 to 700,000. TCRdb re-derived calls from the RACE reads in MiXCR, one entry per CDR3 protein. The V and J calls, along with clone size, are taken from TCRdb and not from the paper's own processing. This sample has some 110,000 distinct CDR3 sequences, with roughly 10% found just once. Study-level results: Patch test scores rose with PT1 expanded TCR counts, a positive correlation. Significantly more large CDR3 similarity clusters arose among expanded TCRs than among controls.

To note about this clonotype: Its target is not known.

This CDR3 is 13 amino acids long. Trimming left V 2 bases short and J 3 bases short, with 8 bases between. Germline CDR1 SGDLS, CDR2 YYNGEE. The time point was: patch test 3, about 24 weeks after DPC sensitization. The treatment here: therapeutic diphenylcyclopropenone sensitization with weekly scalp DPC. The receptor was isolated from a woman aged 50 to 60 with alopecia areata. Some clones in this sample may be carry-over from other donors' samples. The chain recombines TRBV9 with TRBJ1-1; D gene unclear. The sample consisted of whole blood, taken in connection with sensitization to the hapten diphenylcyclopropenone (DPC). CDR3 DNA sequence: TGTGCCAGCAGCGTCGGAATAGACACTGAAGCTTTCTTT. Encoded protein: CASSVGIDTEAFF.